Sequencing of this TCR beta chain was carried out in a study of blood T cell repertoires in COVID-19. Study-level information: Sites across the United States, Italy and Spain contributed samples from acute and convalescent COVID-19. The analysed material was cDNA or gDNA that came from T cells, B-cell-depleted T cells, or PBMCs.

Germline-derived CDR1 and CDR2 are LNHNV and YYDKDF (reference sequence). The CDR3 has 14 amino acids. V lost 3 bases to trimming and J lost 3 bases; unmatched junction nucleotides: 3. The repertoire was sequenced with immunoSEQ multiplex PCR; TCRdb's copy has only in-frame clones and lacks some. The sample yields roughly 280,000 clones, 80% to 90% seen once. Sequencing used peripheral blood. The TCR sequence derives from a man aged 55 to 70 with acute or convalescent COVID-19. The rearrangement links TRBV15 to TRBJ1-1; 8 bases fit TRBD1. Written as DNA, the CDR3 is TGTGCCACCAGCAGCCGGACAGGGTACACTGAAGCTTTCTTT. The encoded protein is CATSSRTGYTEAFF.